The TCR beta chain described here comes from a study of CD4 T cell repertoires and nickel (TCRdb year 2020). The receptor library was made with RT-PCR. This sample was sequenced with an Illumina MiSeq. In TCRdb, the public reads were trimmed at Q25 with fastp and aligned with MiXCR, with productive beta chains retained. Merged by CDR3 protein, the rows form single entries marked with the most common genes and DNA. The sample has 470 or so distinct CDR3 sequences on record, about 70% of them singletons. The ten most abundant clones make up 6.5% of the sample. Only one count was recorded for this clonotype. No cognate antigen has been identified for it. Base quality data are lacking; no much larger clone is found one base away. One read provides weak support. The germline V gene specifies MDHEN as CDR1 and SYDVKM as CDR2. V is trimmed back by 4 bases and J by 6 bases, and the junction contains 7 bases that no gene match accounts for. Inclusive of the bounding cysteine and phenylalanine, the CDR3 is 14 residues long. The only DNA kept is the CDR3, 42 bases in frame from the first base.

Input material: CD4+ T cells from blood, not recorded whether cultured. The receptor comes from a human donor in a nickel allergy study, with or without nickel allergy (not recorded which). It is not recorded whether this sample comes from one donor or several. The rearranged chain carries TRBV28 and TRBJ2-7; 9 of the junction bases match TRBD1. Here is the DNA: TGTGCCAGCAGTTCCGGGACAGGGCGGGCCGAGCAGTACTTC. This sequence encodes CASSSGTGRAEQYF.